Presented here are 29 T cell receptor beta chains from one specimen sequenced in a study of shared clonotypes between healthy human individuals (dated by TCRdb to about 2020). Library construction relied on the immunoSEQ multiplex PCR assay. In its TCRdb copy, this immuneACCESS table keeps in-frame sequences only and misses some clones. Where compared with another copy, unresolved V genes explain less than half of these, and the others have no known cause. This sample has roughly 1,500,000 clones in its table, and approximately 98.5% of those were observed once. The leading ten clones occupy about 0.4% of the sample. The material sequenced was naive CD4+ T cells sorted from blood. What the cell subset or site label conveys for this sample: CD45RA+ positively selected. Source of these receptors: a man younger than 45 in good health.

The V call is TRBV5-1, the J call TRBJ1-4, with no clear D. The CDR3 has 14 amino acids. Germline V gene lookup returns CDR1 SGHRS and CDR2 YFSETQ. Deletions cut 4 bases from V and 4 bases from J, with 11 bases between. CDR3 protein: CASSPDGVNEKLFF. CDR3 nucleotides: TGCGCCAGCAGCCCGGACGGAGTTAATGAAAAACTGTTTTTT.

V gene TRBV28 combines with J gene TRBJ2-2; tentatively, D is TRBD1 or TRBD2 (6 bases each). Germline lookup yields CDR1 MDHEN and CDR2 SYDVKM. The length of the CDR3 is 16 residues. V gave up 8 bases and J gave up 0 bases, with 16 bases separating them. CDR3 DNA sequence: TGTGCCAGCGGGGGGCAGCCAAAAACGAACACCGGGGAGCTGTTTTTT. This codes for CASGGQPKTNTGELFF.

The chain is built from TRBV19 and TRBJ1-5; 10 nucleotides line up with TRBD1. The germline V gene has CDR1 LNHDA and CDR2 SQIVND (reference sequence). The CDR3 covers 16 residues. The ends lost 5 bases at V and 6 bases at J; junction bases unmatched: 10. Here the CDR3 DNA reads TGTGCCAGTAGTCCTCGACAGGGGGCGAGGGGTCAGCCCCAGCATTTT. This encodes CASSPRQGARGQPQHF.

In nucleotides, the CDR3 is TGTGCCAGCAGCCAATTTCCGACCTACGAGCAGTACTTC. This gives the protein CASSQFPTYEQYF. V gene TRBV14 combines with J gene TRBJ2-7; D is unresolved. The germline CDR1 and CDR2 sequences are SGHDN and FVKESK. Trimming cost V 2 bases and J 2 bases, with 7 bases left between them. The CDR3 contains 13 residues.

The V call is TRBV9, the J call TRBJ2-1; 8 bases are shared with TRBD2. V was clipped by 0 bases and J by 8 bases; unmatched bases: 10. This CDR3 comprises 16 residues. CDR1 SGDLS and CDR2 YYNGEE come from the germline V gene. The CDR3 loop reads CASSVGAGGGMDEQFF. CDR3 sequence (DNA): TGTGCCAGCAGCGTAGGGGCGGGAGGTGGTATGGATGAGCAGTTCTTC. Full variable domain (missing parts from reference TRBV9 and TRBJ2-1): DSGVTQTPKHLITATGQRVTLRCSPRSGDLSVYWYQQSLDQGLQFLIQYYNGEERAKGNILERFSAQQFPDLHSELNLSSLELGDSALYFCASSVGAGGGMDEQFFGPGTRLTVL.

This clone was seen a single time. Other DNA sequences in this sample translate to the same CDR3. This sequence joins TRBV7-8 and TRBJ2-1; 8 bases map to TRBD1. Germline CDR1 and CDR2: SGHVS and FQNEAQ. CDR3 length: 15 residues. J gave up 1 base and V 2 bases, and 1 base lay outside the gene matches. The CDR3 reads CASSLTGGSYNEQFF. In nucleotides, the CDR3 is TGTGCCAGCAGCTTAACAGGGGGTTCCTACAATGAGCAGTTCTTC.

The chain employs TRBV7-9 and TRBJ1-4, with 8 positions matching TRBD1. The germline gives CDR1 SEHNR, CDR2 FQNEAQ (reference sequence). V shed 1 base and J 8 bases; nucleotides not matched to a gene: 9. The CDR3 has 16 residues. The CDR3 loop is CASSLGQGAVGEKLFF. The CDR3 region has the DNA TGTGCCAGCAGCTTAGGGCAGGGGGCCGTGGGAGAAAAACTGTTTTTT.

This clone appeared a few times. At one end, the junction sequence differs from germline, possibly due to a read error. This chain's CDR3 is CASSSDRGIRDF. CDR3 DNA: TGTGCCAGCAGCTCGGACAGGGGGATCCGGGACTTC. The rearrangement joins TRBV7-2 to TRBJ2-7, with 10 bases aligning to TRBD1. Germline V lookup: CDR1 SGHTA, CDR2 FQGNSA. This CDR3 comprises 12 residues.

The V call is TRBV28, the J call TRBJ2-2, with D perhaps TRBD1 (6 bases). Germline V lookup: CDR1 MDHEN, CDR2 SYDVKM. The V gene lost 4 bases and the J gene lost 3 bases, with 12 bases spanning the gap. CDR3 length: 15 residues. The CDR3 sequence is CASSYRVRDTGELFF. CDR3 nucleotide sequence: TGTGCCAGCAGTTACAGGGTTAGGGACACCGGGGAGCTGTTTTTT.

The CDR3 protein is CASSWGADTQYF. The CDR3 DNA is TGTGCCAGCAGTTGGGGCGCAGATACGCAGTATTTT. The chain carries TRBV6-6 and TRBJ2-3; possibly TRBD1 for D (5 bases). Per the germline V gene, CDR1 is MNHNY and CDR2 is SVGAGI (reference sequence). V was cut by 4 bases and J by 4 bases, with 6 bases left in between. CDR3 length: 12 amino acids.

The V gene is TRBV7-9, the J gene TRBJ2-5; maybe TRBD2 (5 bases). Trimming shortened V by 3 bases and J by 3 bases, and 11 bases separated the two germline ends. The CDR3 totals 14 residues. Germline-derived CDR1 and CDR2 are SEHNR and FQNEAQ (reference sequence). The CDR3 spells CASSFSGREETQYF. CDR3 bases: TGTGCCAGCAGCTTTTCTGGGCGGGAAGAGACCCAGTACTTC.

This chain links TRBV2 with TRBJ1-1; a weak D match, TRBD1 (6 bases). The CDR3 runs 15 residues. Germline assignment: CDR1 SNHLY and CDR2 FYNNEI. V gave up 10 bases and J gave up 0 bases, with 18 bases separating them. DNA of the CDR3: TGTGCCACCCTAAGGGACAATTATTTGAACACTGAAGCTTTCTTT. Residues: CATLRDNYLNTEAFF.

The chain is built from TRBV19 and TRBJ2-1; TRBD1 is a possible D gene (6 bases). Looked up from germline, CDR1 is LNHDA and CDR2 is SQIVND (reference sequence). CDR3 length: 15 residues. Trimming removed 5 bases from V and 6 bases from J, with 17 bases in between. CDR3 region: CASSGAPQGINEQFF. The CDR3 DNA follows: TGTGCCAGTAGTGGCGCACCACAGGGAATCAATGAGCAGTTCTTC.

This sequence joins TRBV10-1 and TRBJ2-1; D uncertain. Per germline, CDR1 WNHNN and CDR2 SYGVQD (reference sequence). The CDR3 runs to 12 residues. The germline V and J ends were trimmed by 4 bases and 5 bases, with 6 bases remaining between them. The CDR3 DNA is TGCGCCAGCAGTGGTATGCACAATGAGCAGTTCTTC. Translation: CASSGMHNEQFF.

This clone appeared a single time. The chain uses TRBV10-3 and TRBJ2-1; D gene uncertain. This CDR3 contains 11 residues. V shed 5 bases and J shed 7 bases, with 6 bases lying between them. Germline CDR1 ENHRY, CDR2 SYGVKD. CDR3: CAISTMNEQFF. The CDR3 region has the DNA TGTGCCATCAGTACAATGAATGAGCAGTTCTTC.

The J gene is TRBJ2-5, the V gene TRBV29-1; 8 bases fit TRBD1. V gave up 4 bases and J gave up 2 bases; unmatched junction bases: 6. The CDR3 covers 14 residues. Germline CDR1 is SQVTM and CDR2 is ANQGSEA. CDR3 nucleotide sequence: TGCAGCGTTGTGACAGGGACAGGACAAGAGACCCAGTACTTC. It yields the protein CSVVTGTGQETQYF. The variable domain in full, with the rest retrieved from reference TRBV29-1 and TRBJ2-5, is SAVISQKPSRDICQRGTSLTIQCQVDSQVTMMFWYRQQPGQSLTLIATANQGSEATYESGFVIDKFPISRPNLTFSTLTVSNMSPEDSSIYLCSVVTGTGQETQYFGPGTRLLVL.

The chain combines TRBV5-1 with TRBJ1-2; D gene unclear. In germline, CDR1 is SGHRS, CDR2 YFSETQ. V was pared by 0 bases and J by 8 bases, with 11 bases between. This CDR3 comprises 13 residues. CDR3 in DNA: TGCGCCAGCAGCTTGGAAGGCCTTCGGGGCTACACCTTC. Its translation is CASSLEGLRGYTF.

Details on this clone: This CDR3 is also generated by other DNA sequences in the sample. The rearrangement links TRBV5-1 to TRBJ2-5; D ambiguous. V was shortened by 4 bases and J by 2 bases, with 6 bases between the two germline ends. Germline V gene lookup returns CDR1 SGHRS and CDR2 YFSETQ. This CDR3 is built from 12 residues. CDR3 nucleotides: TGCGCCAGCAGCCTGACTCAAGAGACCCAGTACTTC. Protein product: CASSLTQETQYF.

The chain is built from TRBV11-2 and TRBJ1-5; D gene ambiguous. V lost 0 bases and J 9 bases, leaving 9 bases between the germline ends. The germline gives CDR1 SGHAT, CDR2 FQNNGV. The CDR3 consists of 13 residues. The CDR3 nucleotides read TGTGCCAGCAGCTTAGAACCTCCCGGGCCCCAGCATTTT. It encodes CASSLEPPGPQHF.

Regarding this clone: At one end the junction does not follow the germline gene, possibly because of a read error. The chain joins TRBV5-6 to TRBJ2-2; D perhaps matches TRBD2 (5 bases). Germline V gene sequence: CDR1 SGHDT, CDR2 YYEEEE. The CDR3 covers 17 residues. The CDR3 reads CASSLAGGGPNTGELFF. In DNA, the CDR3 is TGTGCCAGCAGCTTGGCCGGAGGCGGGCCGAATACCGGGGAGCTGTTTTTT.

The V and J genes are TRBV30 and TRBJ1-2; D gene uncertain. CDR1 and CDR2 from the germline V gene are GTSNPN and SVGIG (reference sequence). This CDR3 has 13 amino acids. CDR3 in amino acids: CAEGGITNYGYTF. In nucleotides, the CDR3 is TGTGCGGAGGGCGGTATTACTAACTATGGCTACACCTTC.

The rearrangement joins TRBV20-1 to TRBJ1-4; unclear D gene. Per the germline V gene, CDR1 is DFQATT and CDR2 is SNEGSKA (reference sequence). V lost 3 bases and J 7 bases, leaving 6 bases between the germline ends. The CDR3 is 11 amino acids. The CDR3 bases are TGCAGTGCTAGGAGGGCTGAAAAACTGTTTTTT. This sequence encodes CSARRAEKLFF.

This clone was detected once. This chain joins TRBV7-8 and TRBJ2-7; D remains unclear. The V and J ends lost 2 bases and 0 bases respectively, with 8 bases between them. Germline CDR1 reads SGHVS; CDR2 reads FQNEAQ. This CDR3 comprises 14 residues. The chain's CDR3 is CASSLYPSSYEQYF. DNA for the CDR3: TGTGCCAGCAGCTTATACCCCAGCTCCTACGAGCAGTACTTC. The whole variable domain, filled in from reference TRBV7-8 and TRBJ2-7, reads GAGVSQSPRYKVAKRGQDVALRCDPISGHVSLFWYQQALGQGPEFLTYFQNEAQLDKSGLPSDRFFAERPEGSVSTLKIQRTQQEDSAVYLCASSLYPSSYEQYFGPGTRLTVT.

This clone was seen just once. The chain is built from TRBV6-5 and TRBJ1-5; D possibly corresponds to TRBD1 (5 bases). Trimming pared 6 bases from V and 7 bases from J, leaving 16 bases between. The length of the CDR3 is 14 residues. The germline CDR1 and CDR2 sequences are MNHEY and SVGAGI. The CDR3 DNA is TGTGCCAGCAGAGACGGTGGGGGAGGCCAGCCCCAGCATTTT. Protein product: CASRDGGGGQPQHF.

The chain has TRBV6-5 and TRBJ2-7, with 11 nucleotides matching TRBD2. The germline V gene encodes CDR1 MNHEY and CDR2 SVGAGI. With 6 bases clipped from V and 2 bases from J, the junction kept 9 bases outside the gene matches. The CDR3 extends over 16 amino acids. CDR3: CASRYTGTSGTYEQYF. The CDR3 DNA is TGTGCCAGCAGGTACACCGGGACTAGCGGAACCTACGAGCAGTACTTC.

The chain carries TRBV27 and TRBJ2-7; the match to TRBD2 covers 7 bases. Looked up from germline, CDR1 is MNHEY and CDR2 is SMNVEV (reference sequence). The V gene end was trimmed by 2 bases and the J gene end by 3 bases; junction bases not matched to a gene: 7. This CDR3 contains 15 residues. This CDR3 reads CASSLRPSGLYEQYF. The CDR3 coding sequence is TGTGCCAGCAGTTTACGGCCTAGCGGACTCTACGAGCAGTACTTC.

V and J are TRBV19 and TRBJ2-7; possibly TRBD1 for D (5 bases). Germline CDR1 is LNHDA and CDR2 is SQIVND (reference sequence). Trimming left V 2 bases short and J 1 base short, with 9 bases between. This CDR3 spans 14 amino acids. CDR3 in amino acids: CASSISGNSYEQYF. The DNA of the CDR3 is TGTGCCAGTAGTATATCAGGGAATTCCTACGAGCAGTACTTC.

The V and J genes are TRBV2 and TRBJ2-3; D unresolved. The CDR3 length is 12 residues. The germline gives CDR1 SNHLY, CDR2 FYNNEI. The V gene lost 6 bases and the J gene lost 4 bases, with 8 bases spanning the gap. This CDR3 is CASSVGADTQYF. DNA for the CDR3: TGTGCCAGCAGCGTTGGGGCAGATACGCAGTATTTT.

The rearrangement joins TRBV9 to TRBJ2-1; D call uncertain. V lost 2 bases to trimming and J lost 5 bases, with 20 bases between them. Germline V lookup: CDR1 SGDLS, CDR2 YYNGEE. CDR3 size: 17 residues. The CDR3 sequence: CASSVGNRALGDNEQFF. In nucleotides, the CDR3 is TGTGCCAGCAGCGTGGGCAATAGGGCGCTTGGGGACAATGAGCAGTTCTTC. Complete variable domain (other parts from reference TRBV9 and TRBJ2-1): DSGVTQTPKHLITATGQRVTLRCSPRSGDLSVYWYQQSLDQGLQFLIQYYNGEERAKGNILERFSAQQFPDLHSELNLSSLELGDSALYFCASSVGNRALGDNEQFFGPGTRLTVL.